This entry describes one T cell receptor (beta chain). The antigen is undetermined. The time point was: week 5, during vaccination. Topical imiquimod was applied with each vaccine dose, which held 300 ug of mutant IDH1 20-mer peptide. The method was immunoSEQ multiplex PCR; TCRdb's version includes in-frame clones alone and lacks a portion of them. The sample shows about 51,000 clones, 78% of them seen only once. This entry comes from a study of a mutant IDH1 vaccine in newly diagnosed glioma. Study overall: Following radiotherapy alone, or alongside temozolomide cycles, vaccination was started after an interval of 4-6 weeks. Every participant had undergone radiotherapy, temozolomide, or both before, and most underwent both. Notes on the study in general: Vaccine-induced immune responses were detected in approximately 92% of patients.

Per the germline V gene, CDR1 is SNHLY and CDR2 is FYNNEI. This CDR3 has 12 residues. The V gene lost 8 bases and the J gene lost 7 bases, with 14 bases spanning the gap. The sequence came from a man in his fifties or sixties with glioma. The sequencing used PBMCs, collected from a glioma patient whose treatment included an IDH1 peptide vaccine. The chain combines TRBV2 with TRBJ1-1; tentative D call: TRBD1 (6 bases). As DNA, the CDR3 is TGTGCCAGCGGGACGACAGGCCTTGAAGCTTTCTTT. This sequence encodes CASGTTGLEAFF.